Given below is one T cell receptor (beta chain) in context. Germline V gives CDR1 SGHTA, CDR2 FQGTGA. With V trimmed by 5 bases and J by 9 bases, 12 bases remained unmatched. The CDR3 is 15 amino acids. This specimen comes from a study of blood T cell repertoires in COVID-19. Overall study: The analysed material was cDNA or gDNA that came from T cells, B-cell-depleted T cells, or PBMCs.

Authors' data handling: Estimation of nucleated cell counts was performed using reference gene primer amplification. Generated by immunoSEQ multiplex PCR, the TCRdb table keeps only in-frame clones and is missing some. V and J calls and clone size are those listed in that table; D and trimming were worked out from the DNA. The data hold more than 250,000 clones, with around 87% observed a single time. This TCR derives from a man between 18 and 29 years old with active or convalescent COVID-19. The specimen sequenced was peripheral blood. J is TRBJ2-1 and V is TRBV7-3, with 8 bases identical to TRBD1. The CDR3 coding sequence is TGTGCCAGCAGCCCCCTAACAGGGGGTCTCAGTGAGCAGTTCTTC. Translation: CASSPLTGGLSEQFF.